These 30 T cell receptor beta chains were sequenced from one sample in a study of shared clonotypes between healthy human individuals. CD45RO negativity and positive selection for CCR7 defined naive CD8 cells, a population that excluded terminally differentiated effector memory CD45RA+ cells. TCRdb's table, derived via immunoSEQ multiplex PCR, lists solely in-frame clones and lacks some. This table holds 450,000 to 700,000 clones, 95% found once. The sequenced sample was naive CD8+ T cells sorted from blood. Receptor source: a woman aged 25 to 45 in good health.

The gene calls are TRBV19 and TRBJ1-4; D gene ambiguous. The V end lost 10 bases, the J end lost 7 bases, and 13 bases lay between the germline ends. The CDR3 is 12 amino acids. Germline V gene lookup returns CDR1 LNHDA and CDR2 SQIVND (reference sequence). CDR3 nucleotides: TGTGCCACTCGTTTAGCCGGTGAAAAACTGTTTTTT. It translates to CATRLAGEKLFF.

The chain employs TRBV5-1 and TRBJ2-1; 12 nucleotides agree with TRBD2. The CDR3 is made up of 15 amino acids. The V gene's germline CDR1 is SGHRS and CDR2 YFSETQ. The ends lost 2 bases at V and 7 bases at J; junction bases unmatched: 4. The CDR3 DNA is TGCGCCAGCAGCTTCGCTAGCGGGAGGGCGAATGAGCAGTTCTTC. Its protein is CASSFASGRANEQFF.

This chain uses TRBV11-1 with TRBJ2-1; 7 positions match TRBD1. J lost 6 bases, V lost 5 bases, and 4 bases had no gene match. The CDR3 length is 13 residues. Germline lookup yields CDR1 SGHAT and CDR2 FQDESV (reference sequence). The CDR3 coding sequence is TGTGCCAGCAGCCCGGGACAGCCCAATGAGCAGTTCTTC. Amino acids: CASSPGQPNEQFF.

The CDR3 loop is CATDRDSGNTIYF. For the CDR3, the DNA is TGTGCCACCGACAGGGACTCTGGAAACACCATATATTTT. The chain is built from TRBV30 and TRBJ1-3, with 7 bases lining up with TRBD1. This CDR3 is built from 13 residues. Germline V gene sequence: CDR1 GTSNPN, CDR2 SVGIG (reference sequence). V trimming: 8 bases; J trimming: 0 bases; junction bases outside the gene matches: 4.

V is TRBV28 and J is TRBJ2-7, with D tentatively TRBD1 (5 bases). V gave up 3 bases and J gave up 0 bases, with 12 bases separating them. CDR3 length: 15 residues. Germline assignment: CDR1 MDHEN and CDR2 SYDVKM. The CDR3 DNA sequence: TGTGCCAGCAGTTTTCTGGCAGGGAACTCCTACGAGCAGTACTTC. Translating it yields CASSFLAGNSYEQYF.

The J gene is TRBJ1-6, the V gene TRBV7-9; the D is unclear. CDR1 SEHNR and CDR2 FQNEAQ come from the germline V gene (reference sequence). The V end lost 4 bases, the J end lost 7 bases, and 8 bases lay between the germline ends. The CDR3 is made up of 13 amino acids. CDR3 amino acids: CASSSDRNSPLHF. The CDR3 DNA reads TGTGCCAGCAGCTCAGACCGAAATTCACCCCTCCACTTT.

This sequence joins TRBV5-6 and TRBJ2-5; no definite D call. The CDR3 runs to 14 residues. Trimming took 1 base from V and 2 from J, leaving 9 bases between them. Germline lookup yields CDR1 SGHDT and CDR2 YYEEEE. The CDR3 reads CASSLRQKQETQYF. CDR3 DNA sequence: TGTGCCAGCAGCTTGAGGCAGAAACAAGAGACCCAGTACTTC.

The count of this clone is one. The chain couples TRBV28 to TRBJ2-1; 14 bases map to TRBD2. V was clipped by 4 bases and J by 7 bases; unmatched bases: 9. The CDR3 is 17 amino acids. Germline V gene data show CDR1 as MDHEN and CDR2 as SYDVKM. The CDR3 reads CASSSQKTSGRGNEQFF. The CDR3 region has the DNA TGTGCCAGCAGTTCCCAAAAGACTAGCGGGAGGGGAAATGAGCAGTTCTTC.

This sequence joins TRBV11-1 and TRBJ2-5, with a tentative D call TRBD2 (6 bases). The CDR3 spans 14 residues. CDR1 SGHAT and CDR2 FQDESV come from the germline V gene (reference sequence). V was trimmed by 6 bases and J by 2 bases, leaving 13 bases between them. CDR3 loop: CASSRGTLQETQYF. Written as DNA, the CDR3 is TGTGCCAGCAGTCGCGGGACCCTGCAAGAGACCCAGTACTTC.

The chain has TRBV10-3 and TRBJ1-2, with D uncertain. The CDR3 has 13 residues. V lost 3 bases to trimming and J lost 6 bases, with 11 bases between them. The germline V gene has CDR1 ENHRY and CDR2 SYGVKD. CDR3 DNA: TGTGCCATCAGTGATGACGGCGGAAATGGCTACACCTTC. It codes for CAISDDGGNGYTF.

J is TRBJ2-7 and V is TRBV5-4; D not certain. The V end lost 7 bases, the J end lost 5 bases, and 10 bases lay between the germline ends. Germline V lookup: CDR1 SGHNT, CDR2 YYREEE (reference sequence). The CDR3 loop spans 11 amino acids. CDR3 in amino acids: CASHSLNEQYF. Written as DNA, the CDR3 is TGTGCCAGCCACAGCCTCAACGAGCAGTACTTC. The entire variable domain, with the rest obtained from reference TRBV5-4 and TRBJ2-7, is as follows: ETGVTQSPTHLIKTRGQQVTLRCSSQSGHNTVSWYQQALGQGPQFIFQYYREEENGRGNFPPRFSGLQFPNYSSELNVNALELDDSALYLCASHSLNEQYFGPGTRLTVT.

CDR3 DNA sequence: TGTGCCAGCAACAAAGAAGGGGTCTTCCCCGAGGACTACGAGCAGTACTTC. It translates to CASNKEGVFPEDYEQYF. The chain employs TRBV4-2 and TRBJ2-7, with D perhaps TRBD1 (5 bases). The CDR3 runs 17 residues. Germline V gene sequence: CDR1 LGHNA, CDR2 YNFKEQ. The V end lost 7 bases, the J end lost 3 bases, and 25 bases lay between the germline ends.

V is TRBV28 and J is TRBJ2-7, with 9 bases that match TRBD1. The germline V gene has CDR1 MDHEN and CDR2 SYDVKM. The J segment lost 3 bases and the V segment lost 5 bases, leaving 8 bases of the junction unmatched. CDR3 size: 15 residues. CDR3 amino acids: CASSNGQGRDYEQYF. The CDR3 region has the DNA TGTGCCAGCAGTAATGGACAGGGGCGAGACTACGAGCAGTACTTC.

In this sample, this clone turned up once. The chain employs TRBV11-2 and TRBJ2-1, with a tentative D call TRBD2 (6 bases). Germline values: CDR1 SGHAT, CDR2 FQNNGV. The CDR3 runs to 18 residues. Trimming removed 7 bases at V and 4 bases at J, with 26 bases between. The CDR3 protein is CASTPPEGRDKRYNEQFF. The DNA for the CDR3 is TGTGCCAGCACCCCCCCTGAGGGGCGGGATAAGAGGTACAATGAGCAGTTCTTC.

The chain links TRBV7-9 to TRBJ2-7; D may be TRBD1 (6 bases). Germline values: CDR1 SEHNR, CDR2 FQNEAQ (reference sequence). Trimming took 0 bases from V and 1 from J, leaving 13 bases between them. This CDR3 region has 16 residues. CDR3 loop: CASSLAMTQGSYEQYF. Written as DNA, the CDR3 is TGTGCCAGCAGCTTAGCCATGACACAGGGATCCTACGAGCAGTACTTC.

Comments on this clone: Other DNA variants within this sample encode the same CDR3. The CDR3 DNA reads as TGTGCCAGCAGTGGGCAGGGGGGGTACGAGCAGTACTTC. Protein product: CASSGQGGYEQYF. V and J are TRBV2 and TRBJ2-7; D might be TRBD1 or TRBD2, each matching 7 bases. This CDR3 contains 13 residues. Germline CDR1 SNHLY, CDR2 FYNNEI. V was pared by 4 bases and J by 4 bases, with 11 bases between.

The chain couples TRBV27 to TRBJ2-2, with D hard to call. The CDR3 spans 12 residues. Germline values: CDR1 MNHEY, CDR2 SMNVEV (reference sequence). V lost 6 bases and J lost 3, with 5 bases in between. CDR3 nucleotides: TGTGCCAGCAGAGCCTACACCGGGGAGCTGTTTTTT. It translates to CASRAYTGELFF.

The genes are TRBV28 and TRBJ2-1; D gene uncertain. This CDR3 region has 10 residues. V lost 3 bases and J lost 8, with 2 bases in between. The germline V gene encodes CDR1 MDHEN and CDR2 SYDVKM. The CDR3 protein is CASSLYEQFF. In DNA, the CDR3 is TGTGCCAGCAGTTTGTATGAGCAGTTCTTC.

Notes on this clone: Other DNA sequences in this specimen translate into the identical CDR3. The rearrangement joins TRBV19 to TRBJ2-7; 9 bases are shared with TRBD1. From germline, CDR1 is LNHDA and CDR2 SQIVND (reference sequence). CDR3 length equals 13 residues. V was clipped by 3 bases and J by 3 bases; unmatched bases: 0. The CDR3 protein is CASSMGQGYEQYF. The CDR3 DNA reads TGTGCCAGTAGTATGGGACAGGGCTACGAGCAGTACTTC.

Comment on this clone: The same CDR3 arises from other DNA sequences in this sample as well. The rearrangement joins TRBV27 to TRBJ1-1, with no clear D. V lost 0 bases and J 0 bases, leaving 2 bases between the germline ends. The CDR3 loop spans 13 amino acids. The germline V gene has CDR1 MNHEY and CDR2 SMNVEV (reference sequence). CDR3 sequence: CASSLSMNTEAFF. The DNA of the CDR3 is TGTGCCAGCAGTTTATCTATGAACACTGAAGCTTTCTTT.

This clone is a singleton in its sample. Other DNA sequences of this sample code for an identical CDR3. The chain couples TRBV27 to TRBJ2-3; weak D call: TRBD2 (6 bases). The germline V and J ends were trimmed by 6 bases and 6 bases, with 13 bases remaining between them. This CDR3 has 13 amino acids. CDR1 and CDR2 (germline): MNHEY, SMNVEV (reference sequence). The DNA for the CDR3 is TGTGCCAGCAGGGGGGGAACGGCTGATACGCAGTATTTT. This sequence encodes CASRGGTADTQYF.

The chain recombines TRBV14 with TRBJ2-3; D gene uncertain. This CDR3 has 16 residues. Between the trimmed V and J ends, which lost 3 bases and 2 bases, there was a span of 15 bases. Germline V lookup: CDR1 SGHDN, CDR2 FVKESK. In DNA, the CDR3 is TGTGCCAGCAGCCAGTTCCAGGACCCCCACACAGATACGCAGTATTTT. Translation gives CASSQFQDPHTDTQYF.

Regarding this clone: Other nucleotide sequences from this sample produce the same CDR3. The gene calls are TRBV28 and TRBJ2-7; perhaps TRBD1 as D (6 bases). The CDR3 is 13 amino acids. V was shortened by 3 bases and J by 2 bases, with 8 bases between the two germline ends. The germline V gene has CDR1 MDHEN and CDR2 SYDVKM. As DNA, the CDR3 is TGTGCCAGCAGTTTTGGACAGACCTACGAGCAGTACTTC. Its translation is CASSFGQTYEQYF.

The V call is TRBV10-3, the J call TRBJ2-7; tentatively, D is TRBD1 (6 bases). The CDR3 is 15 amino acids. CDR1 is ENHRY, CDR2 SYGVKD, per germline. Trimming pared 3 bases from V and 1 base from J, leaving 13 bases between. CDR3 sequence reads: CAISDTGNPSYEQYF. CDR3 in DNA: TGTGCCATCAGTGATACAGGGAATCCGTCCTACGAGCAGTACTTC.

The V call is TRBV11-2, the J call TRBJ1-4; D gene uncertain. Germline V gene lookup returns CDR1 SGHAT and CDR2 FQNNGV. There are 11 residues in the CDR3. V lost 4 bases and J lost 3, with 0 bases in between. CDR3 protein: CASSSNEKLFF. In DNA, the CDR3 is TGTGCCAGCAGCTCTAATGAAAAACTGTTTTTT. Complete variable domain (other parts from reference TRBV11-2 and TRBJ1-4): EAGVAQSPRYKIIEKRQSVAFWCNPISGHATLYWYQQILGQGPKLLIQFQNNGVVDDSQLPKDRFSAERLKGVDSTLKIQPAKLEDSAVYLCASSSNEKLFFGSGTQLSVL.

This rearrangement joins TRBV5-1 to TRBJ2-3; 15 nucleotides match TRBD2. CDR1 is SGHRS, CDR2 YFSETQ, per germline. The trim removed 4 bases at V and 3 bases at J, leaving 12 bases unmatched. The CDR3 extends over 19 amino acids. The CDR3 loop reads CASSTRTSGRALVTDTQYF. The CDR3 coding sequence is TGCGCCAGCAGCACGCGGACTAGCGGGAGGGCACTGGTGACAGATACGCAGTATTTT.

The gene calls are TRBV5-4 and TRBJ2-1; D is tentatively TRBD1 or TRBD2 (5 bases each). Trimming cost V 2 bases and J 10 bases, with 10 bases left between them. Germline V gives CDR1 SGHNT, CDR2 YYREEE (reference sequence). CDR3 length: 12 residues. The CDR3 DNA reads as TGTGCCAGCAGCTTTGGGGGTTCGGAGCAGTTCTTC. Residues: CASSFGGSEQFF.

In DNA form, the CDR3 reads TGTGCCAGCAGCTTCGACAGGGGGACCTACGAGCAGTACTTC. Its translation is CASSFDRGTYEQYF. J is TRBJ2-7 and V is TRBV11-2; 9 nucleotides agree with TRBD1. CDR1 is SGHAT and CDR2 is FQNNGV in the germline V gene. V lost 3 bases and J lost 2; bases outside the gene matches: 2. The CDR3 is 14 residues long.

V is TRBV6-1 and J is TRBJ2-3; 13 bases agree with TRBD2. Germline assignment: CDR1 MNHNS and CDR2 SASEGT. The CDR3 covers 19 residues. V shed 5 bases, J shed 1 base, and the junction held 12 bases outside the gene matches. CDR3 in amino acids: CASSQGTSGMDRGTDTQYF. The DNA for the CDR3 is TGTGCCAGCAGTCAAGGGACTAGCGGGATGGATAGGGGCACAGATACGCAGTATTTT.

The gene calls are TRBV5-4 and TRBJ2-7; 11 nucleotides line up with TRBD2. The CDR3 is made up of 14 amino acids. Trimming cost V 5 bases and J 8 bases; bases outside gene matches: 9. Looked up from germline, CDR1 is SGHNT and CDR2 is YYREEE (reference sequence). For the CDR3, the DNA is TGTGCCAGCAGTACTAGCGGGGGTTCCTTCCAGCAGTACTTC. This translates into CASSTSGGSFQQYF.